A single sample is the source of the 19 T cell receptor beta chains below, sequenced in a study of blood T cell repertoires in COVID-19. Assay: immunoSEQ multiplex PCR; the TCRdb copy retains only in-frame clones and omits some. The sample consists of 200,000 to 250,000 clones, about nine tenths of them appearing once. The sequenced sample was peripheral blood. These receptors all stem from a man between 60 and 75 years old with acute or convalescent COVID-19.

This clone showed up just once. V and J are TRBV7-3 and TRBJ2-2; 9 nucleotides line up with TRBD2. V dropped 5 bases and J dropped 4; count of bases not matched to a gene: 2. The V gene's germline CDR1 is SGHTA and CDR2 FQGTGA. The CDR3 length is 14 residues. The CDR3 loop reads CASSHSGSTGELFF. As DNA, the CDR3 is TGTGCCAGCAGCCATAGCGGGAGCACCGGGGAGCTGTTTTTT.

The chain carries TRBV27 and TRBJ2-7, with TRBD2 matching 13 bases. The V gene end was trimmed by 6 bases and the J gene end by 8 bases; junction bases not matched to a gene: 7. The length of the CDR3 is 14 residues. Germline V lookup: CDR1 MNHEY, CDR2 SMNVEV (reference sequence). Here the CDR3 reads CASSRGTSGIKQYF. The CDR3 DNA is TGTGCCAGCAGCCGCGGGACTAGCGGGATTAAGCAGTACTTC.

V and J are TRBV3-1 (or the pseudogene TRBV3-2) and TRBJ2-5; D is unresolved. CDR1 and CDR2 (germline): LGHDT, YNNKEL (reference sequence). This CDR3 has 15 residues. Trimming took 0 bases from V and 5 from J, leaving 13 bases between them. For the CDR3, the DNA is TGTGCCAGCAGCCAAGATAGTGCTCCCCCGGAGACCCAGTACTTC. Translation: CASSQDSAPPETQYF.

The rearrangement uses TRBV9 and TRBJ1-3, with unresolved D. CDR1 and CDR2 from the germline V gene are SGDLS and YYNGEE. The CDR3 has 15 amino acids. V lost 0 bases to trimming and J lost 2 bases, with 9 bases between them. CDR3 bases: TGTGCCAGCAGCGTAGCGGGGATGGCTGGAAACACCATATATTTT. This sequence encodes CASSVAGMAGNTIYF. The full variable domain, in which reference TRBV9 and TRBJ1-3 provide the parts outside the CDR3, is DSGVTQTPKHLITATGQRVTLRCSPRSGDLSVYWYQQSLDQGLQFLIQYYNGEERAKGNILERFSAQQFPDLHSELNLSSLELGDSALYFCASSVAGMAGNTIYFGEGSWLTVV.

The rearrangement uses TRBV2 and TRBJ2-7; TRBD2 might be the D (7 bases). CDR3 length equals 16 residues. Looked up from germline, CDR1 is SNHLY and CDR2 is FYNNEI. Trimming left V 6 bases short and J 6 bases short, with 24 bases between. In DNA, the CDR3 is TGTGCCAGCAGGGTGTCGGCTAGCGGTAGGGGGGGCGAGCAGTACTTC. Protein sequence: CASRVSASGRGGEQYF.

The chain has TRBV19 and TRBJ1-5; D gene ambiguous. From germline, CDR1 is LNHDA and CDR2 SQIVND (reference sequence). CDR3 length equals 15 residues. Trimming removed 5 bases at V and 6 bases at J, with 17 bases between. The CDR3 region has the DNA TGTGCCAGTAGTGACCGGGTCCCGGCCAGTCAGCCCCAGCATTTT. Translated, it gives CASSDRVPASQPQHF.

This chain joins TRBV5-4 and TRBJ2-3; 14 bases match TRBD2. Per the germline V gene, CDR1 is SGHNT and CDR2 is YYREEE (reference sequence). Germline trimming cut 4 bases from V and 9 bases from J; bases unmatched to any gene: 4. CDR3 length equals 14 residues. Written as DNA, the CDR3 is TGTGCCAGCAGCGAGGGACTAGCGGGAGACACGCAGTATTTT. It specifies CASSEGLAGDTQYF.

Note on this clone: Other nucleotide sequences from this sample produce the same CDR3. The V gene is TRBV5-1, the J gene TRBJ2-5; D is undetermined. CDR3 length equals 14 residues. The V and J ends lost 0 bases and 0 bases respectively, with 6 bases between them. The V gene's germline CDR1 is SGHRS and CDR2 YFSETQ. The CDR3 loop reads CASSLGQDQETQYF. In DNA, the CDR3 is TGCGCCAGCAGCTTGGGGCAGGACCAAGAGACCCAGTACTTC.

This chain connects TRBV5-1 to TRBJ1-2; D is perhaps TRBD1 (5 bases). Trimming removed 0 bases at V and 6 bases at J, with 18 bases between. The germline gives CDR1 SGHRS, CDR2 YFSETQ. The CDR3 length is 16 residues. The CDR3: CASSLVGAGRRDGYTF. DNA of the CDR3: TGCGCCAGCAGCTTGGTTGGCGCAGGGCGACGGGATGGCTACACCTTC.

This clone has a single count. The chain is built from TRBV9 and TRBJ2-2; maybe TRBD1 (6 bases). Trimming cost V 2 bases and J 8 bases, with 13 bases left between them. This CDR3 region has 14 residues. Germline CDR1 is SGDLS and CDR2 is YYNGEE. CDR3 DNA sequence: TGTGCCAGCAGCGTTACAGGGCAGCAAGGGGAGCTGTTTTTT. Protein product: CASSVTGQQGELFF. The variable domain in full, with the rest retrieved from reference TRBV9 and TRBJ2-2, is DSGVTQTPKHLITATGQRVTLRCSPRSGDLSVYWYQQSLDQGLQFLIQYYNGEERAKGNILERFSAQQFPDLHSELNLSSLELGDSALYFCASSVTGQQGELFFGEGSRLTVL.

V and J are TRBV28 and TRBJ1-1; 7 bases are a match to TRBD1. Germline values: CDR1 MDHEN, CDR2 SYDVKM. The J segment lost 1 base and the V segment lost 11 bases, leaving 10 bases of the junction unmatched. The CDR3 covers 14 residues. The CDR3 here is CALQGGAGNTEAFF. The CDR3 nucleotides read TGTGCCCTACAAGGGGGCGCGGGGAACACTGAAGCTTTCTTT. Variable domain in full (rest from reference TRBV28 and TRBJ1-1): DVKVTQSSRYLVKRTGEKVFLECVQDMDHENMFWYRQDPGLGLRLIYFSYDVKMKEKGDIPEGYSVSREKKERFSLILESASTNQTSMYLCALQGGAGNTEAFFGQGTRLTVV.

The chain carries TRBV19 and TRBJ1-4; 10 bases line up with TRBD1. The length of the CDR3 is 15 residues. The V and J ends lost 5 bases and 7 bases, in that order; junction bases with no gene match: 7. The germline CDR1 and CDR2 sequences are LNHDA and SQIVND (reference sequence). The CDR3 loop reads CASSVAGTGVEKLFF. The CDR3 bases are TGTGCCAGTAGTGTCGCCGGGACAGGGGTTGAAAAACTGTTTTTT.

This rearrangement joins TRBV6-6 to TRBJ1-3; weak D call: TRBD1 (6 bases). V lost 4 bases and J lost 0, with 10 bases in between. CDR1 is MNHNY and CDR2 is SVGAGI in the germline V gene (reference sequence). The CDR3 is 15 amino acids. The CDR3 sequence: CASSWDIRSGNTIYF. The CDR3 DNA sequence: TGTGCCAGCAGTTGGGACATCCGCTCTGGAAACACCATATATTTT.

This clone was seen just once. The chain joins TRBV11-2 to TRBJ2-3; D unclear. V lost 5 bases to trimming and J lost 5 bases, with 11 bases between them. Germline V lookup: CDR1 SGHAT, CDR2 FQNNGV. CDR3 length equals 13 residues. CDR3 sequence reads: CASSPSLRDTQYF. The CDR3, as DNA: TGTGCCAGCAGCCCCTCCCTAAGAGATACGCAGTATTTT.

The chain joins TRBV7-6 to TRBJ2-3; maybe TRBD2 (6 bases). Germline CDR1 SGHVS, CDR2 FNYEAQ. The CDR3 runs 15 residues. V gave up 3 bases and J gave up 0 bases, with 10 bases separating them. The CDR3 DNA reads as TGTGCCAGCAGCTTCATGGCGGGGAGCACAGATACGCAGTATTTT. Residues: CASSFMAGSTDTQYF.

The chain combines TRBV7-9 with TRBJ2-1; 16 bases agree with TRBD2. J lost 6 bases, V lost 5 bases, and 10 bases had no gene match. Germline V gene lookup returns CDR1 SEHNR and CDR2 FQNEAQ (reference sequence). The length of the CDR3 is 18 residues. In DNA form, the CDR3 reads TGTGCCAGCAGCCTCGGGACTAGCGGGAGGGCGGAGAGCAATGAGCAGTTCTTC. Translation: CASSLGTSGRAESNEQFF.

The chain employs TRBV19 and TRBJ2-1; 13 bases are a match to TRBD2. This CDR3 is 19 amino acids long. V was pared by 2 bases and J by 4 bases, with 11 bases of the junction left unmatched. Per the germline V gene, CDR1 is LNHDA and CDR2 is SQIVND (reference sequence). DNA for the CDR3: TGTGCCAGTAGTATAATGTCGGGAGGACTAGCGGGGGCTTACAATGAGCAGTTCTTC. It encodes CASSIMSGGLAGAYNEQFF. Supplemented by reference TRBV19 and TRBJ2-1, the full variable domain reads DGGITQSPKYLFRKEGQNVTLSCEQNLNHDAMYWYRQDPGQGLRLIYYSQIVNDFQKGDIAEGYSVSREKKESFPLTVTSAQKNPTAFYLCASSIMSGGLAGAYNEQFFGPGTRLTVL.

The J gene is TRBJ1-4, the V gene TRBV28; TRBD1 matches 9 bases. This CDR3 has 15 amino acids. CDR1 MDHEN and CDR2 SYDVKM come from the germline V gene. The ends lost 0 bases at V and 8 bases at J; junction bases unmatched: 4. The CDR3 loop is CASSLWGQGEEKLFF. The CDR3 DNA follows: TGTGCCAGCAGTTTATGGGGACAGGGAGAGGAAAAACTGTTTTTT.

The chain has TRBV9 and TRBJ2-7, with 9 nucleotides matching TRBD1. V was clipped by 3 bases and J by 7 bases; unmatched bases: 8. Germline assignment: CDR1 SGDLS and CDR2 YYNGEE. The CDR3 is 14 residues long. CDR3: CASSATRTGVEQYF. CDR3 DNA sequence: TGTGCCAGCAGCGCAACAAGGACAGGGGTGGAGCAGTACTTC. The full variable domain, with the rest looked up from reference TRBV9 and TRBJ2-7, is DSGVTQTPKHLITATGQRVTLRCSPRSGDLSVYWYQQSLDQGLQFLIQYYNGEERAKGNILERFSAQQFPDLHSELNLSSLELGDSALYFCASSATRTGVEQYFGPGTRLTVT.